Listed here is a single T cell receptor beta chain. Its specificity is unknown. Making TCR cDNA involved 5'RACE template switching, which added UMIs and a universal primer site. TCRdb independently ran MiXCR on the 5' RACE reads; one entry per CDR3 protein. The sample lists 60,000 to 85,000 distinct CDR3 sequences, approximately 7% seen once, with about a third in the top ten. This sample was included in a study of T cells after yellow fever vaccination. The wider study: SMART-Seq v4 Ultra Low Input prepared the low-cell-number fractions.

Notes on the study in general: Post-booster repertoires again held most primary-vaccination clones (about 96% CD4, about 88% CD8).

CDR3 size: 16 residues. The junction had 7 bases not matched to a gene; V was cut back by 2 bases and J by 0 bases. Germline loops: CDR1 MNHEY, CDR2 SMNVEV (reference sequence). This chain uses TRBV27 with TRBJ2-7; 7 bases agree with TRBD2. The material sequenced was CD8+ T cells sorted from PBMCs, taken about 5 days after the first yellow fever vaccination. The sequence was obtained from a man between 18 and 29 years old who received the YFV17D yellow fever vaccine. CDR3 nucleotides: TGTGCCAGCAGTTTAAATGGGGGGGTTTTCTCCTACGAGCAGTACTTC. Its protein is CASSLNGGVFSYEQYF.